This record concerns one TCR beta chain sequence. Its antigen remains unknown. This entry is derived from a study of post-analysis software for immune sequencing data. About the study: There were relapsing-remitting, secondary progressive and progressive-relapsing multiple sclerosis among the disease courses included.

Prepared TCR beta cDNA libraries contained unique molecular identifiers. Each sample of about 0.95 to 10 million input T cells yielded roughly 500,000 cDNA molecules, so each molecule approximated one T cell. MiXCR, applied by TCRdb to the PCR reads, yields one record per CDR3 protein. The sample comprises 700,000 to 800,000 distinct CDR3 sequences, around 27% of which are singletons, and under 0.7% rests with the top ten. Overall study findings and caveats: For normalized Chao1 diversity, multiple sclerosis patients scored significantly lower than controls did. TRBV segments more frequent in patients than in controls numbered several and included TRBV5-6, TRBV5-1 and TRBV20-1.

CDR3 length equals 14 residues. Germline V lookup: CDR1 MNHEY, CDR2 SVGAGI. The V gene lost 4 bases and the J gene lost 5 bases, with 14 bases spanning the gap. This receptor was identified in a girl under 18 with multiple sclerosis. Source material: blood. J is TRBJ2-5 and V is TRBV6-5; either TRBD1 or TRBD2 may fit D (5 bases each). The CDR3 is CASSSRGRVETQYF. CDR3 in DNA: TGTGCCAGCAGTTCTCGGGGACGAGTGGAGACCCAGTACTTC.